This entry lists 27 T cell receptor beta chains sequenced from one sample in a study of blood T cell repertoires in COVID-19. Assay: immunoSEQ multiplex PCR; the TCRdb copy retains only in-frame clones and omits some. The table includes about 83,000 clones, just over 85% detected once. Sequenced sample: peripheral blood. All receptors derive from a woman of 80 years or more in a cohort sampled during active or convalescent COVID-19.

The V call is TRBV18, the J call TRBJ2-1, with TRBD2 matching 15 bases. V gave up 3 bases and J gave up 6 bases; unmatched junction bases: 6. This CDR3 contains 17 residues. Germline loops: CDR1 KGHSH, CDR2 LQKENI. The DNA of the CDR3 is TGTGCCAGCTCACCCCTTGGGGGACTAGCGGGAGGCAATGAGCAGTTCTTC. This codes for CASSPLGGLAGGNEQFF.

The chain recombines TRBV5-6 with TRBJ2-1; 8 bases fit TRBD2. After removal of 1 base from V and 8 bases from J, the junction contained 11 bases not matched to a gene. Germline V CDR1 and CDR2: SGHDT, YYEEEE. This CDR3 has 16 residues. CDR3 amino acids: CASSLRTSGGPHEQFF. The DNA for the CDR3 is TGTGCCAGCAGCTTGAGGACTTCGGGAGGGCCCCATGAGCAGTTCTTC.

V and J are TRBV19 and TRBJ1-1; D is undetermined. V was trimmed by 4 bases and J by 1 base, leaving 13 bases between them. Germline values: CDR1 LNHDA, CDR2 SQIVND (reference sequence). CDR3 length: 15 residues. The CDR3 coding sequence is TGTGCCAGTAGTAGAGTGGTGACGGGGAACACTGAAGCTTTCTTT. The encoded protein is CASSRVVTGNTEAFF.

The chain carries TRBV29-1 and TRBJ1-2; tentative D call: TRBD1 (5 bases). CDR1 and CDR2 from the germline V gene are SQVTM and ANQGSEA. V lost 6 bases and J lost 4, with 12 bases in between. CDR3 length: 12 residues. The CDR3, as DNA: TGCAGCGTACAGGTCCCCCCCTATGGCTACACCTTC. It yields the protein CSVQVPPYGYTF.

V gene TRBV28 combines with J gene TRBJ2-1; 8 bases map to TRBD1. Germline V CDR1 and CDR2: MDHEN, SYDVKM. The CDR3 is 15 residues long. After removal of 7 bases from V and 0 bases from J, the junction contained 5 bases not matched to a gene. The CDR3 reads CASTQGGSSYNEQFF. The CDR3 bases are TGTGCCAGCACACAGGGGGGCAGCTCCTACAATGAGCAGTTCTTC. Full variable domain (rest looked up from reference TRBV28 and TRBJ2-1): DVKVTQSSRYLVKRTGEKVFLECVQDMDHENMFWYRQDPGLGLRLIYFSYDVKMKEKGDIPEGYSVSREKKERFSLILESASTNQTSMYLCASTQGGSSYNEQFFGPGTRLTVL.

The rearrangement joins TRBV27 to TRBJ1-1; the match to TRBD1 covers 7 bases. Germline V gives CDR1 MNHEY, CDR2 SMNVEV (reference sequence). CDR3 length: 16 residues. V was pared by 4 bases and J by 6 bases, with 14 bases of the junction left unmatched. CDR3 sequence reads: CASSWGLGGGGSEAFF. The CDR3 DNA reads as TGTGCCAGCAGTTGGGGTTTAGGAGGGGGCGGCTCTGAAGCTTTCTTT.

This chain uses TRBV16 with TRBJ2-2; TRBD2 matches 10 bases. Germline V gives CDR1 KGHSY, CDR2 FQNENV. The CDR3 runs to 17 residues. After removal of 2 bases from V and 6 bases from J, the junction contained 9 bases not matched to a gene. The CDR3 loop reads CASSQIWASGSPGELFF. The CDR3 DNA reads as TGTGCCAGCAGCCAAATTTGGGCTAGCGGGAGCCCCGGGGAGCTGTTTTTT.

This rearrangement joins TRBV7-9 to TRBJ2-6; 7 bases line up with TRBD1. CDR3 length equals 18 residues. J gave up 0 bases and V 5 bases, and 10 bases lay outside the gene matches. The germline CDR1 and CDR2 sequences are SEHNR and FQNEAQ (reference sequence). The DNA for the CDR3 is TGTGCCAGCAGCCCTATAGGGGGCACCCTCTCTGGGGCCAACGTCCTGACTTTC. Translated, it gives CASSPIGGTLSGANVLTF.

For the CDR3, the DNA is TGTGCCAGCAGTAGGCAGACAGGCTTTAATGAAAAACTGTTTTTT. It codes for CASSRQTGFNEKLFF. The rearrangement uses TRBV27 and TRBJ1-4; D possibly corresponds to TRBD1 (6 bases). V lost 5 bases and J lost 4, with 14 bases in between. This CDR3 region has 15 residues. Germline V gene lookup returns CDR1 MNHEY and CDR2 SMNVEV (reference sequence).

The chain recombines TRBV14 with TRBJ2-5; D is perhaps TRBD1 (5 bases). This CDR3 comprises 13 residues. V dropped 4 bases and J dropped 3 bases, with 9 bases sitting between them. CDR1 is SGHDN, CDR2 FVKESK, per germline. The CDR3 spells CASSPRQKETQYF. The DNA of the CDR3 is TGTGCCAGCAGCCCACGACAGAAAGAGACCCAGTACTTC.

V gene TRBV18 combines with J gene TRBJ2-5, with a weak D call TRBD1 (5 bases). Germline lookup yields CDR1 KGHSH and CDR2 LQKENI. This CDR3 is built from 15 residues. V was shortened by 1 base and J by 5 bases, with 14 bases between the two germline ends. CDR3 protein: CASSPLGRVWETQYF. The CDR3 DNA reads as TGTGCCAGCTCACCACTCGGCAGGGTGTGGGAGACCCAGTACTTC.

The CDR3 coding sequence is TGTGCCAGCAGCTTAGTCAGGGGCAACACTGAAGCTTTCTTT. Translated: CASSLVRGNTEAFF. The chain joins TRBV7-8 to TRBJ1-1, with D maybe TRBD1 (6 bases). There are 14 residues in the CDR3. V was shortened by 1 base and J by 2 bases, with 8 bases between the two germline ends. Germline loops: CDR1 SGHVS, CDR2 FQNEAQ.

This chain joins TRBV6-4 and TRBJ2-1, with D perhaps TRBD2 (6 bases). CDR3 length: 16 amino acids. Germline V lookup: CDR1 MRHNA, CDR2 SNTAGT. The V end was cut by 2 bases, the J end by 6 bases, with 17 bases between. The CDR3 nucleotides read TGTGCCAGCAGTGACCGAGGGCGGAGGGGTCGCAATGAGCAGTTCTTC. Its protein is CASSDRGRRGRNEQFF.

The rearrangement joins TRBV5-4 to TRBJ2-5, with 8 bases aligning to TRBD2. The germline V gene encodes CDR1 SGHNT and CDR2 YYREEE (reference sequence). The J segment lost 5 bases and the V segment lost 4 bases, leaving 16 bases of the junction unmatched. The CDR3 covers 17 residues. CDR3 amino acids: CASSLTGGSTARETQYF. The CDR3, as DNA: TGTGCCAGCAGCCTCACGGGAGGGTCTACCGCTCGGGAGACCCAGTACTTC.

This chain uses TRBV3-1 (or the pseudogene TRBV3-2) with TRBJ1-6, with D hard to call. Germline assignment: CDR1 LGHDT and CDR2 YNNKEL (reference sequence). The CDR3 has 10 residues. V dropped 8 bases and J dropped 10 bases, with 6 bases sitting between them. The CDR3 DNA follows: TGTGCCAGCGGAGGATCACCCCTCCACTTT. Translation gives CASGGSPLHF.

The rearrangement links TRBV29-1 to TRBJ1-1; D perhaps matches TRBD1 (5 bases). V lost 6 bases and J 1 base, leaving 12 bases between the germline ends. CDR1 SQVTM and CDR2 ANQGSEA come from the germline V gene. This CDR3 region has 13 residues. The CDR3 region is CSVRQMGNTEAFF. The CDR3 DNA reads TGCAGCGTCAGACAGATGGGGAACACTGAAGCTTTCTTT. Full variable domain (missing parts from reference TRBV29-1 and TRBJ1-1): SAVISQKPSRDICQRGTSLTIQCQVDSQVTMMFWYRQQPGQSLTLIATANQGSEATYESGFVIDKFPISRPNLTFSTLTVSNMSPEDSSIYLCSVRQMGNTEAFFGQGTRLTVV.

This chain connects TRBV5-1 to TRBJ2-7; 13 bases match TRBD2. V shed 2 bases, J shed 0 bases, and the junction held 11 bases outside the gene matches. CDR3 size: 19 residues. Germline-derived CDR1 and CDR2 are SGHRS and YFSETQ. In DNA, the CDR3 is TGCGCCAGCAGCTTTCGACTAGCGGGAGGCCTATCCAACTCCTACGAGCAGTACTTC. Translated: CASSFRLAGGLSNSYEQYF. Together with reference TRBV5-1 and TRBJ2-7, the CDR3 gives the full variable domain: KAGVTQTPRYLIKTRGQQVTLSCSPISGHRSVSWYQQTPGQGLQFLFEYFSETQRNKGNFPGRFSGRQFSNSRSEMNVSTLELGDSALYLCASSFRLAGGLSNSYEQYFGPGTRLTVT.

V usage is TRBV10-1 and J usage is TRBJ2-3, with 7 bases aligning to TRBD2. Trimming at V came to 5 bases and at J to 3 bases, leaving 5 bases not matched to a gene. The CDR3 is 14 amino acids. Germline V lookup: CDR1 WNHNN, CDR2 SYGVQD (reference sequence). DNA of the CDR3: TGCGCCAGCAGTAGAGCGGGGTATACAGATACGCAGTATTTT. This encodes CASSRAGYTDTQYF.

V usage is TRBV2 and J usage is TRBJ2-7, with TRBD1 as a possible D gene (5 bases). The V end was cut by 2 bases, the J end by 6 bases, with 5 bases between. The germline V gene encodes CDR1 SNHLY and CDR2 FYNNEI. CDR3 length: 11 amino acids. The CDR3 loop reads CASSETGEQYV. CDR3 bases: TGTGCCAGCAGTGAAACAGGCGAGCAGTACGTC.

This chain links TRBV5-1 with TRBJ2-1, with 13 bases fitting TRBD2. CDR1 and CDR2 (germline): SGHRS, YFSETQ. The CDR3 length is 17 residues. After removal of 0 bases from V and 7 bases from J, the junction contained 7 bases not matched to a gene. The CDR3 reads CASSLALAGGPVNEQFF. In DNA form, the CDR3 reads TGCGCCAGCAGCTTGGCACTAGCGGGAGGGCCGGTAAATGAGCAGTTCTTC.

V and J are TRBV28 and TRBJ1-1; D not resolved. V was clipped by 3 bases and J by 4 bases, with 21 bases between them. There are 17 residues in the CDR3. Looked up from germline, CDR1 is MDHEN and CDR2 is SYDVKM. In DNA form, the CDR3 reads TGTGCCAGCAGTTTCTTACCGGGAGGAAGGGCGAGCACTGAAGCTTTCTTT. Amino acid sequence: CASSFLPGGRASTEAFF. Filled out from reference TRBV28 and TRBJ1-1, the complete variable domain reads DVKVTQSSRYLVKRTGEKVFLECVQDMDHENMFWYRQDPGLGLRLIYFSYDVKMKEKGDIPEGYSVSREKKERFSLILESASTNQTSMYLCASSFLPGGRASTEAFFGQGTRLTVV.

This chain links TRBV18 with TRBJ1-1, with 9 positions matching TRBD1. Unmatched junction bases numbered 5, after V lost 3 bases and J lost 3 bases. The CDR3 length is 15 residues. CDR1 and CDR2 (germline): KGHSH, LQKENI. The CDR3 here is CASSPMDRGYTEAFF. The CDR3 DNA sequence: TGTGCCAGCTCACCTATGGACAGGGGATACACTGAAGCTTTCTTT.

This chain connects TRBV4-1 to TRBJ2-7, with 8 bases fitting TRBD2. The CDR3 consists of 15 residues. The V gene end was trimmed by 0 bases and the J gene end by 13 bases; junction bases not matched to a gene: 14. Germline V gene sequence: CDR1 MGHRA, CDR2 YSYEKL. The CDR3 region has the DNA TGCGCCAGCAGCCAAGATACTAGCGGCCTCCCCAGACAATACTTC. It translates to CASSQDTSGLPRQYF.

This clone was detected only a few times. The CDR3 is CASSLYDRGNTGELFF. For the CDR3, the DNA is TGTGCCAGCAGCTTATACGACAGGGGGAACACCGGGGAGCTGTTTTTT. The chain recombines TRBV9 with TRBJ2-2; 8 nucleotides agree with TRBD1. CDR1 and CDR2 (germline): SGDLS, YYNGEE. The CDR3 spans 16 residues. V lost 4 bases and J lost 1; bases outside the gene matches: 6.

This chain joins TRBV7-2 and TRBJ1-2; TRBD1 agrees at 8 bases. CDR3 length: 13 residues. V lost 4 bases to trimming and J lost 9 bases; unmatched junction nucleotides: 7. Germline assignment: CDR1 SGHTA and CDR2 FQGNSA. CDR3 in DNA: TGTGCCAGCAGCTATGGACAGGGTAGAAGCTACACCTTC. This codes for CASSYGQGRSYTF.

This chain links TRBV19 with TRBJ1-1; D is possibly TRBD1 (6 bases). Germline-derived CDR1 and CDR2 are LNHDA and SQIVND (reference sequence). V was pared by 0 bases and J by 4 bases, with 12 bases between. The CDR3 is 15 amino acids. CDR3 sequence reads: CASSIESRGGTEAFF. CDR3 coding DNA: TGTGCCAGTAGTATAGAGTCAAGGGGGGGCACTGAAGCTTTCTTT. Filled out from reference TRBV19 and TRBJ1-1, the complete variable domain reads DGGITQSPKYLFRKEGQNVTLSCEQNLNHDAMYWYRQDPGQGLRLIYYSQIVNDFQKGDIAEGYSVSREKKESFPLTVTSAQKNPTAFYLCASSIESRGGTEAFFGQGTRLTVV.

This clone was seen more than once but under ten times. J is TRBJ2-7 and V is TRBV29-1; D gene unclear. The CDR3 has 11 amino acids. The V end lost 5 bases, the J end lost 0 bases, and 5 bases lay between the germline ends. Germline assignment: CDR1 SQVTM and CDR2 ANQGSEA. The CDR3 spells CSVTDSYEQYV. The DNA of the CDR3 is TGCAGCGTTACAGACTCCTACGAGCAGTACGTC.